This T cell receptor beta chain was captured by sequencing in a study of Graves' ophthalmopathy and Graves' hyperthyroidism. General study findings and limits: Blood shared most expanded thyroid clonotypes above 0.001 frequency.

Beta-chain TCR CDR3 regions were amplified from RNA transcripts. A first-round RT-PCR used HTBI primers, followed by a second-round multiplex PCR. TCRdb used MiXCR to reprocess the multiplex PCR reads, holding one entry per CDR3 protein. The sample holds 240,000 or so distinct CDR3 sequences, approximately 42% seen once. This clonotype was seen a few times. Its matching antigen is unknown. Disease in donors with ophthalmopathy had moderate-to-severe activity, CAS ≥3, NOSPECS ≥4 and under 3 months' duration. V dropped 0 bases and J dropped 1 base, with 7 bases sitting between them. Germline CDR1 reads LNHNV; CDR2 reads YYDKDF (reference sequence). This CDR3 is built from 15 residues.

The receptor was isolated from an adult man with Graves' ophthalmopathy. This chain uses TRBV15 with TRBJ1-3, with unresolved D. The sequenced material came from peripheral blood. Here the CDR3 DNA reads TGTGCCACCAGCAGAGAGTCTGAATCTGGAAACACCATATATTTT. This translates into CATSRESESGNTIYF.